The 13 T cell receptor beta chains presented below share a single source sample, sequenced in a study of cytomegalovirus exposure and HLA in healthy donors. The primer mix had 60 Vbeta and 13 Jbeta primers. The method was immunoSEQ multiplex PCR; TCRdb's version includes in-frame clones alone and lacks a portion of them. The table shows 130,000 or so clones, with roughly 9.6% occurring only once. The sequencing input was PBMCs. Receptor source: a woman aged 40 to 50 in good health and CMV-seropositive.

The sample holds a few counts of this clone. V is TRBV9 and J is TRBJ2-5; 14 bases map to TRBD2. Germline V lookup: CDR1 SGDLS, CDR2 YYNGEE. V lost 3 bases to trimming and J lost 5 bases; unmatched junction nucleotides: 6. This CDR3 spans 16 amino acids. The CDR3 is CASSEGLAGELETQYF. The CDR3 DNA is TGTGCCAGCAGCGAGGGACTAGCGGGGGAGCTGGAGACCCAGTACTTC.

This clone was recorded a few times. Within the sample, other DNA sequences also encode this same CDR3. The chain uses TRBV2 and TRBJ1-4, with D possibly being TRBD1 (5 bases). The germline V gene has CDR1 SNHLY and CDR2 FYNNEI. V gave up 4 bases and J gave up 7 bases, with 7 bases separating them. CDR3 length: 12 residues. CDR3 amino acids: CASSGTGEKLFF. In DNA form, the CDR3 reads TGTGCCAGCAGTGGTACAGGTGAAAAACTGTTTTTT.

CDR3 sequence reads: CASSPDRGAGELFF. The CDR3 nucleotides read TGTGCCAGCAGCCCTGACAGGGGGGCCGGGGAGCTGTTTTTT. The V call is TRBV7-2, the J call TRBJ2-2; 9 bases are a match to TRBD1. The J segment lost 6 bases and the V segment lost 5 bases, leaving 4 bases of the junction unmatched. The CDR3 is 14 residues long. Germline V gene data show CDR1 as SGHTA and CDR2 as FQGNSA.

The V call is TRBV15, the J call TRBJ1-5; D is unresolved. In germline, CDR1 is LNHNV, CDR2 YYDKDF (reference sequence). This CDR3 is 13 amino acids long. V lost 5 bases and J 5 bases, leaving 10 bases between the germline ends. The CDR3 nucleotides are TGTGCCACCAGCGCCAATGTAGATCAGCCCCAGCATTTT. It yields the protein CATSANVDQPQHF.

This clone was counted a few times. The chain uses TRBV4-3 and TRBJ1-2, with no clear D. V was cut by 1 base and J by 6 bases, with 15 bases left in between. CDR1 is LGHNA, CDR2 YSLEER, per germline. The CDR3 totals 15 residues. The CDR3 DNA is TGCGCCAGCAGCCAAGGGGGAGGGATGAGTCATGGCTACACCTTC. This codes for CASSQGGGMSHGYTF.

This clone has just a few counts. The chain has TRBV6-1 and TRBJ2-3; 8 positions agree with TRBD1. The J segment lost 4 bases and the V segment lost 7 bases, leaving 10 bases of the junction unmatched. From germline, CDR1 is MNHNS and CDR2 SASEGT. CDR3 size: 15 residues. CDR3 sequence (DNA): TGTGCCAGCACGCGCAGGGGGCGAGATTCAGATACGCAGTATTTT. Translation gives CASTRRGRDSDTQYF.

The chain links TRBV9 to TRBJ1-2; 9 bases are a match to TRBD1. Germline-derived CDR1 and CDR2 are SGDLS and YYNGEE. After removal of 3 bases from V and 6 bases from J, the junction contained 6 bases not matched to a gene. This CDR3 is built from 14 residues. The CDR3 DNA reads TGTGCCAGCAGCGCGCAACAGGGGGCTGATGGCTACACCTTC. Amino acid sequence: CASSAQQGADGYTF. The whole variable domain, filled in from reference TRBV9 and TRBJ1-2, reads DSGVTQTPKHLITATGQRVTLRCSPRSGDLSVYWYQQSLDQGLQFLIQYYNGEERAKGNILERFSAQQFPDLHSELNLSSLELGDSALYFCASSAQQGADGYTFGSGTRLTVV.

The chain joins TRBV9 to TRBJ2-1; a possible D gene is TRBD1 (5 bases). CDR3 length equals 16 residues. The V end was cut by 0 bases, the J end by 7 bases, with 17 bases between. Per the germline V gene, CDR1 is SGDLS and CDR2 is YYNGEE. This CDR3 reads CASSVGGMQKVNEQFF. CDR3 sequence (DNA): TGTGCCAGCAGCGTAGGGGGCATGCAGAAGGTAAATGAGCAGTTCTTC.

J is TRBJ2-1 and V is TRBV6-5, with 7 bases aligning to TRBD2. The CDR3 sequence is 16 residues long. Germline lookup yields CDR1 MNHEY and CDR2 SVGAGI. V was clipped by 4 bases and J by 6 bases; unmatched bases: 12. This CDR3 reads CASSSLGGGPSNEQFF. CDR3 in DNA: TGTGCCAGCAGTTCCCTTGGGGGGGGACCGAGCAATGAGCAGTTCTTC.

This chain's CDR3 is CASSFTGVVEKLFF. CDR3 coding DNA: TGTGCCAGCAGTTTTACGGGGGTGGTTGAAAAACTGTTTTTT. The gene calls are TRBV28 and TRBJ1-4, with a possible D match to TRBD1 (5 bases). The V and J ends lost 3 bases and 7 bases respectively, with 12 bases between them. CDR3 length: 14 residues. CDR1 is MDHEN and CDR2 is SYDVKM in the germline V gene.

The V and J genes are TRBV6-6 and TRBJ1-1, with D maybe TRBD1 (5 bases). This CDR3 comprises 14 residues. V lost 0 bases, J lost 1 base, and 6 bases lay in between. Germline CDR1 MNHNY, CDR2 SVGAGI (reference sequence). Here the CDR3 DNA reads TGTGCCAGCAGTTACTCGACAGCGAACACTGAAGCTTTCTTT. This gives the protein CASSYSTANTEAFF.

This clone has just a few counts. The chain is built from TRBV5-1 and TRBJ1-2, with TRBD1 identical over 7 bases. Germline V gene lookup returns CDR1 SGHRS and CDR2 YFSETQ. V dropped 0 bases and J dropped 4; count of bases not matched to a gene: 3. The CDR3 has 14 amino acids. CDR3 region: CASSLEGGLYGYTF. CDR3 in DNA: TGCGCCAGCAGCTTGGAAGGGGGCCTCTATGGCTACACCTTC.

There are a few counts of this clone. V gene TRBV10-3 combines with J gene TRBJ2-7; D uncertain. CDR1 and CDR2 from the germline V gene are ENHRY and SYGVKD. CDR3 length equals 12 residues. CDR3 DNA sequence: TGTGCTCATGGGCCCTCCTCCTACGAGCAGTACTTC. Protein product: CAHGPSSYEQYF.